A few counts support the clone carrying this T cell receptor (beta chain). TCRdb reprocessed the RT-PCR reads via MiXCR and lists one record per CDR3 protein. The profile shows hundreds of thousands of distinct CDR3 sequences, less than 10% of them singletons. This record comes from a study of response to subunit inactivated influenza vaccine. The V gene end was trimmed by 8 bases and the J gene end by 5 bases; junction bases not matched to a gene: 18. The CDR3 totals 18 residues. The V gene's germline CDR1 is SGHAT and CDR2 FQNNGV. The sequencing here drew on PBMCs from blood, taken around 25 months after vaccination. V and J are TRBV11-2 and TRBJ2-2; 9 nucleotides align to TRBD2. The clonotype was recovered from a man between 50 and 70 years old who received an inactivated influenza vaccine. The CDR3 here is CASGSHLRTSVGTGELFF. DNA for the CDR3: TGTGCCAGCGGATCACACCTCCGGACTAGCGTTGGAACCGGGGAGCTGTTTTTT.